One and the same sample provided the 14 T cell receptor beta chains below, sequenced in a study of T cells after yellow fever vaccination. One entry per CDR3 protein results from TCRdb running MiXCR on the 5' RACE reads. The sample records about 330,000 distinct CDR3 sequences, about 6.6% being singletons. This specimen consisted of PBMCs, obtained roughly seven weeks after the first yellow fever vaccination. The receptors originated from a man aged 18 to 30 who received the YFV17D yellow fever vaccine.

A few counts support this clonotype. The rearrangement links TRBV15 to TRBJ1-1; D is undetermined. Trimming removed 4 bases from V and 9 bases from J, with 18 bases in between. This CDR3 has 14 amino acids. The germline V gene encodes CDR1 LNHNV and CDR2 YYDKDF (reference sequence). The CDR3 bases are TGTGCCACCAGCATAACTGGGCCCCAAACCCAAGCTTTCTTT. Translating gives CATSITGPQTQAFF.

This clonotype showed up just a few times. The chain couples TRBV7-9 to TRBJ2-5, with 11 bases that match TRBD1. CDR3 size: 15 residues. The V segment lost 5 bases and the J segment 1 base; nucleotides outside the gene matches: 3. The V gene's germline CDR1 is SEHNR and CDR2 FQNEAQ (reference sequence). The CDR3 coding sequence is TGTGCCAGCAGCCGGGACAGGGGGTTCCAAGAGACCCAGTACTTC. It specifies CASSRDRGFQETQYF.

The chain uses TRBV4-3 and TRBJ1-2, with a possible D match to TRBD1 (5 bases). Trimming left V 4 bases short and J 8 bases short, with 23 bases between. Germline CDR1 is LGHNA and CDR2 is YSLEER. CDR3 length: 16 residues. CDR3: CASSPVGDAGPGGYTF. The DNA for the CDR3 is TGCGCCAGCAGCCCGGTTGGGGACGCGGGGCCTGGAGGCTACACCTTC.

CDR3 protein: CASSLRQGAAGELFF. The CDR3 DNA reads TGTGCCAGCAGCTTAAGACAGGGGGCGGCCGGGGAGCTGTTTTTT. The chain has TRBV7-2 and TRBJ2-2, with TRBD1 identical over 10 bases. Per germline, CDR1 SGHTA and CDR2 FQGNSA. The CDR3 has 15 residues. The V and J ends lost 2 bases and 6 bases, in that order; junction bases with no gene match: 3.

This clonotype occurred many times. This chain connects TRBV28 to TRBJ2-1; no definite D call. The V and J ends lost 6 bases and 5 bases respectively, with 5 bases between them. The germline V gene has CDR1 MDHEN and CDR2 SYDVKM. CDR3 length: 11 residues. CDR3 residues: CASRQHNEQFF. The CDR3 nucleotides are TGTGCCAGCAGACAGCACAATGAGCAGTTCTTC.

V gene TRBV2 combines with J gene TRBJ1-2; 10 bases are a match to TRBD1. CDR1 and CDR2 from the germline V gene are SNHLY and FYNNEI. The CDR3 has 14 amino acids. Trimming cost V 4 bases and J 4 bases; bases outside gene matches: 3. The CDR3 DNA reads as TGTGCCAGCAGTGCGGACAGGGGGTCCTATGGCTACACCTTC. It translates to CASSADRGSYGYTF.

This clonotype was detected many times. The V call is TRBV5-1, the J call TRBJ1-5; D might be TRBD1 (6 bases). Germline loops: CDR1 SGHRS, CDR2 YFSETQ. V was clipped by 1 base and J by 5 bases, with 13 bases between them. This CDR3 has 15 residues. Here the CDR3 reads CASSLFSGVDQPQHF. In DNA form, the CDR3 reads TGCGCCAGCAGCTTGTTCTCAGGGGTCGATCAGCCCCAGCATTTT.

The chain is built from TRBV5-1 and TRBJ1-4, with D tentatively TRBD1 (5 bases). The germline V gene encodes CDR1 SGHRS and CDR2 YFSETQ. The ends were cut back, 4 bases at V and 3 bases at J, with 13 bases in the middle. The CDR3 extends over 15 amino acids. CDR3 nucleotide sequence: TGCGCCAGCAGCCTCCGAGACAGAGCTAATGAAAAACTGTTTTTT. Amino acids: CASSLRDRANEKLFF.

This chain uses TRBV7-3 with TRBJ2-7; D is unresolved. V shed 0 bases and J shed 6 bases, with 9 bases lying between them. Germline values: CDR1 SGHTA, CDR2 FQGTGA. This CDR3 has 13 residues. The CDR3 protein is CASSLTSYSEQYF. Written as DNA, the CDR3 is TGTGCCAGCAGCTTAACCTCTTACTCCGAGCAGTACTTC.

The chain employs TRBV5-5 and TRBJ2-7; D not certain. V lost 3 bases and J 1 base, leaving 11 bases between the germline ends. This CDR3 is 14 amino acids long. The germline V gene encodes CDR1 SGHKS and CDR2 YYEKEE (reference sequence). This CDR3 is CASSSGGLSYEQYF. As DNA, the CDR3 is TGTGCCAGCAGCTCCGGTGGGTTGTCCTACGAGCAGTACTTC.

This clonotype was detected many times. The V gene is TRBV20-1, the J gene TRBJ1-1; D remains ambiguous. With 6 bases removed from V and 3 bases from J, the gap between germline ends came to 8 bases. Germline CDR1 is DFQATT and CDR2 is SNEGSKA (reference sequence). This CDR3 comprises 11 residues. The DNA of the CDR3 is TGCAGTGCGGAGGTGGACACTGAAGCTTTCTTT. It encodes CSAEVDTEAFF.

This clonotype was counted at least ten times. V usage is TRBV6-6 and J usage is TRBJ1-1, with TRBD1 identical over 9 bases. The CDR3 runs to 16 residues. J gave up 1 base and V 6 bases, and 9 bases lay outside the gene matches. From germline, CDR1 is MNHNY and CDR2 SVGAGI (reference sequence). The CDR3 region has the DNA TGTGCCAGCAGCCTAACAGGGGGCATAGGGAACACTGAAGCTTTCTTT. This gives the protein CASSLTGGIGNTEAFF.

This clonotype showed up just a few times. This chain connects TRBV18 to TRBJ1-6; D unresolved. Trimming left V 4 bases short and J 7 bases short, with 11 bases between. The germline V gene has CDR1 KGHSH and CDR2 LQKENI. The CDR3 extends over 14 amino acids. CDR3 nucleotides: TGTGCCAGCTCACTGGAGCTGGCGAATTCACCCCTCCACTTT. Its translation: CASSLELANSPLHF. Variable domain in full (rest from reference TRBV18 and TRBJ1-6): NAGVMQNPRHLVRRRGQEARLRCSPMKGHSHVYWYRQLPEEGLKFMVYLQKENIIDESGMPKERFSAEFPKEGPSILRIQQVVRGDSAAYFCASSLELANSPLHFGNGTRLTVT.

The chain carries TRBV19 and TRBJ2-7, with 7 bases lining up with TRBD1. The CDR3 loop spans 16 amino acids. The trim removed 7 bases at V and 1 base at J, leaving 13 bases unmatched. Germline V gene data show CDR1 as LNHDA and CDR2 as SQIVND (reference sequence). CDR3: CASTPGRRGQSYEQYF. CDR3 sequence (DNA): TGTGCCAGTACCCCCGGGCGAAGGGGGCAATCCTACGAGCAGTACTTC.